The next 19 T cell receptor beta chains were all read from a single sample in a study of T-cell reconstitution after alpha-beta-depleted transplantation in children. A TCRbeta library incorporating unique molecular identifiers was prepared. One entry per CDR3 protein results from TCRdb running MiXCR on the PCR reads. The data show 200,000 or so distinct CDR3 sequences, just under 6.5% seen once. The material sequenced was PBMCs, taken before TCRalphabeta/CD19-depleted stem cell transplant. All receptors come from a girl under three years old with combined immunodeficiency, due to receive a stem cell transplant.

The CDR3 DNA reads TGCGCCAGCAGCCAAGACAGGGAGCGCTTTTTTACTAGCACAGATACGCAGTATTTT. Residues: CASSQDRERFFTSTDTQYF. The chain has TRBV4-3 and TRBJ2-3; D may correspond to TRBD1 or TRBD2 (5 bases each). This CDR3 is built from 19 residues. Germline CDR1 reads LGHNA; CDR2 reads YSLEER. Trimming shortened V by 0 bases and J by 0 bases, and 19 bases separated the two germline ends.

This clonotype was observed at least ten times. This rearrangement joins TRBV7-8 to TRBJ1-1; D might be TRBD1 (5 bases). Germline-derived CDR1 and CDR2 are SGHVS and FQNEAQ. There are 14 residues in the CDR3. Deletions cut 1 base from V and 5 bases from J, with 11 bases between. CDR3 DNA: TGTGCCAGCAGCTTAGTTGGGGGAGGGACTGAAGCTTTCTTT. This gives the protein CASSLVGGGTEAFF.

This clonotype has at least ten counts. The CDR3 sequence is CASSPYGYTF. The CDR3 region has the DNA TGTGCCAGCAGTCCCTATGGCTACACCTTC. The chain links TRBV12-3 or TRBV12-4 to TRBJ1-2; D not certain. The germline V and J ends were trimmed by 5 bases and 4 bases, with 2 bases remaining between them. This CDR3 comprises 10 residues.

This clonotype showed up just a few times. This chain connects TRBV7-9 to TRBJ2-3, with 7 bases that match TRBD1. Trimming cost V 8 bases and J 2 bases; bases outside gene matches: 4. This CDR3 comprises 13 residues. Germline V CDR1 and CDR2: SEHNR, FQNEAQ (reference sequence). The CDR3 DNA reads TGTGCCAGCGGGGACAGCTTCACAGATACGCAGTATTTT. This codes for CASGDSFTDTQYF.

This clonotype was counted many times. The gene calls are TRBV9 and TRBJ2-7; D might be TRBD1 (5 bases). This CDR3 is 15 amino acids long. CDR1 is SGDLS and CDR2 is YYNGEE in the germline V gene. With 0 bases removed from V and 2 bases from J, the gap between germline ends came to 12 bases. This CDR3 reads CASSVAVDSTYEQYF. CDR3 sequence (DNA): TGTGCCAGCAGCGTAGCAGTCGACAGCACCTACGAGCAGTACTTC.

This clonotype showed up many times. This chain uses TRBV6-1 with TRBJ2-3; D gene ambiguous. Per the germline V gene, CDR1 is MNHNS and CDR2 is SASEGT. There are 16 residues in the CDR3. V shed 6 bases and J shed 3 bases, with 19 bases lying between them. The CDR3 DNA sequence: TGTGCCAGCAGCGAGCAGAGGTGGTTATTAACAGATACGCAGTATTTT. Translated: CASSEQRWLLTDTQYF.

The sample holds many counts of this clonotype. The rearrangement links TRBV5-4 to TRBJ2-1, with D perhaps matching TRBD2 (5 bases). Trimming removed 0 bases at V and 4 bases at J, with 8 bases between. The CDR3 is 14 amino acids. The V gene's germline CDR1 is SGHNT and CDR2 YYREEE (reference sequence). In nucleotides, the CDR3 is TGTGCCAGCAGCTTGGATACGGGGTACAATGAGCAGTTCTTC. Its translation is CASSLDTGYNEQFF.

This clonotype has at least ten counts. The CDR3 DNA sequence: TGCAGCGTTGAAGATCCCGGACTAGCGGGAGACACCGGGGAGCTGTTTTTT. It translates to CSVEDPGLAGDTGELFF. V and J are TRBV29-1 and TRBJ2-2; TRBD2 matches 13 bases. Unmatched junction bases numbered 4, after V lost 0 bases and J lost 3 bases. The CDR3 is 17 residues long. Germline assignment: CDR1 SQVTM and CDR2 ANQGSEA.

The chain uses TRBV7-2 and TRBJ2-2; D remains ambiguous. V lost 2 bases and J 6 bases, leaving 4 bases between the germline ends. The germline V gene encodes CDR1 SGHTA and CDR2 FQGNSA. This CDR3 has 12 amino acids. DNA of the CDR3: TGTGCCAGCAGCTTAATACCCGGGGAGCTGTTTTTT. Protein sequence: CASSLIPGELFF.

This clonotype came up a few times. The rearrangement joins TRBV7-9 to TRBJ2-7; the D gene is possibly TRBD2 (5 bases). Germline CDR1 is SEHNR and CDR2 is FQNEAQ (reference sequence). The CDR3 loop spans 14 amino acids. The V end lost 8 bases, the J end lost 0 bases, and 14 bases lay between the germline ends. In nucleotides, the CDR3 is TGTGCCAGCTCACGGACTTTCAGCTCCTACGAGCAGTACTTC. This translates into CASSRTFSSYEQYF.

This clonotype came up many times. This chain links TRBV5-1 with TRBJ2-3; 12 bases match TRBD2. The CDR3 loop spans 19 amino acids. Losses at the gene ends were 0 bases for V and 0 bases for J; bases not matched to a gene: 8. CDR1 is SGHRS, CDR2 YFSETQ, per germline. This CDR3 is CASSLELAGGPLSTDTQYF. CDR3 DNA: TGCGCCAGCAGCTTGGAACTAGCGGGAGGACCCCTTAGCACAGATACGCAGTATTTT.

This clonotype was recorded at least ten times. J is TRBJ2-1 and V is TRBV11-2, with D maybe TRBD2 (6 bases). The CDR3 extends over 16 amino acids. Deletions cut 7 bases from V and 6 bases from J, with 22 bases between. In germline, CDR1 is SGHAT, CDR2 FQNNGV. The CDR3 region is CASIPQPGTPSNEQFF. The CDR3 DNA sequence: TGTGCCAGCATCCCCCAACCTGGGACTCCAAGCAATGAGCAGTTCTTC.

Ten or more counts support this clonotype. V is TRBV2 and J is TRBJ2-3; 8 bases fit TRBD2. The CDR3 loop spans 14 amino acids. V trimming: 11 bases; J trimming: 4 bases; junction bases outside the gene matches: 11. CDR1 and CDR2 (germline): SNHLY, FYNNEI. CDR3 sequence reads: CAALGTRVSDTQYF. The CDR3 coding sequence is TGTGCCGCACTCGGGACTAGGGTCTCAGATACGCAGTATTTT.

This clonotype has a count of ten or more. The CDR3 loop is CASSPRDRVLGEQFF. DNA for the CDR3: TGTGCCAGCAGTCCTCGGGACAGGGTGTTAGGTGAGCAGTTCTTC. The V call is TRBV28, the J call TRBJ2-1; 9 bases line up with TRBD1. The V gene end was trimmed by 5 bases and the J gene end by 9 bases; junction bases not matched to a gene: 11. In germline, CDR1 is MDHEN, CDR2 SYDVKM. The CDR3 is 15 residues long. Full variable domain (outside the CDR3, taken from reference TRBV28 and TRBJ2-1): DVKVTQSSRYLVKRTGEKVFLECVQDMDHENMFWYRQDPGLGLRLIYFSYDVKMKEKGDIPEGYSVSREKKERFSLILESASTNQTSMYLCASSPRDRVLGEQFFGPGTRLTVL.

This clonotype has a count of ten or more. The V and J genes are TRBV7-6 and TRBJ1-1, with 8 bases matching TRBD1. The trim removed 5 bases at V and 6 bases at J, leaving 5 bases unmatched. Germline CDR1 reads SGHVS; CDR2 reads FNYEAQ. The CDR3 totals 13 residues. CDR3 residues: CASSAGGAAEAFF. CDR3 nucleotide sequence: TGTGCCAGCAGCGCAGGGGGCGCGGCTGAAGCTTTCTTT.

This clonotype was seen repeatedly, ten times or more. The rearrangement joins TRBV7-8 to TRBJ2-3; possible D gene TRBD1, 6 bases. The CDR3 is 14 amino acids. CDR1 is SGHVS, CDR2 FQNEAQ, per germline. The ends were cut back, 5 bases at V and 1 base at J, with 10 bases in the middle. CDR3 protein: CASSNYRGTDTQYF. The CDR3 DNA follows: TGTGCCAGCAGCAACTACAGGGGCACAGATACGCAGTATTTT.

The rearrangement links TRBV6-1 to TRBJ1-1; D ambiguous. The CDR3 extends over 14 amino acids. Trimming stripped 6 bases from V and 0 bases from J, with 11 bases between. Germline-derived CDR1 and CDR2 are MNHNS and SASEGT. The CDR3 is CASSRTELNTEAFF. CDR3 coding DNA: TGTGCCAGCAGCCGAACAGAGTTGAACACTGAAGCTTTCTTT.

This clonotype was counted at least ten times. The genes are TRBV12-3 or TRBV12-4 and TRBJ1-5; 7 bases match TRBD1. The CDR3 sequence is 14 residues long. The V segment lost 6 bases and the J segment 5 bases; nucleotides outside the gene matches: 7. CDR3 sequence: CASSLTGWDQPQHF. The CDR3 bases are TGTGCCAGCAGCCTGACAGGGTGGGATCAGCCCCAGCATTTT.

This clonotype was seen repeatedly, ten times or more. The chain combines TRBV7-2 with TRBJ2-3, with D unresolved. This CDR3 has 14 residues. The ends were cut back, 4 bases at V and 7 bases at J, with 15 bases in the middle. CDR1 is SGHTA and CDR2 is FQGNSA in the germline V gene. In nucleotides, the CDR3 is TGTGCCAGCAGCTCATCAGGAGAAATATATACGCAGTATTTT. Translation: CASSSSGEIYTQYF.